A single sample is the source of the 3 T cell receptor beta chains below, sequenced in a study of response to subunit inactivated influenza vaccine. One entry per CDR3 protein, called by TCRdb with MiXCR from the RT-PCR reads. The table has 530,000 or so distinct CDR3 sequences, about 25% seen once. The sequencing used CD4+ T cells sorted from PBMCs, collected about 5 days after vaccination. The origin of the receptors is a man between 50 and 59 years old who received an inactivated influenza vaccine.

This clonotype was counted many times. The chain links TRBV15 to TRBJ2-5; D not certain. Trimming left V 5 bases short and J 1 base short, with 8 bases between. Germline CDR1 and CDR2: LNHNV and YYDKDF (reference sequence). CDR3 length: 13 residues. The CDR3 coding sequence is TGTGCCACCAGCCAGAACAGCCAAGAGACCCAGTACTTC. It codes for CATSQNSQETQYF.

This chain links TRBV7-2 with TRBJ1-2; the D is unclear. V lost 4 bases, J lost 8 bases, and 20 bases lay in between. Germline V lookup: CDR1 SGHTA, CDR2 FQGNSA. The CDR3 has 15 residues. CDR3 in amino acids: CASSYYAYPMGGYTF. Here the CDR3 DNA reads TGTGCCAGCAGCTACTACGCGTACCCAATGGGAGGCTACACCTTC. Together with reference TRBV7-2 and TRBJ1-2, the CDR3 gives the full variable domain: GAGVSQSPSNKVTEKGKDVELRCDPISGHTALYWYRQSLGQGLEFLIYFQGNSAPDKSGLPSDRFSAERTGGSVSTLTIQRTQQEDSAVYLCASSYYAYPMGGYTFGSGTRLTVV.

This chain uses TRBV6-1 with TRBJ1-2; D remains unclear. The CDR3 covers 16 residues. Germline loops: CDR1 MNHNS, CDR2 SASEGT. V dropped 2 bases and J dropped 5 bases, with 18 bases sitting between them. CDR3 loop: CASSESAGTPWYGYTF. The CDR3 nucleotides read TGTGCCAGCAGTGAAAGCGCAGGAACCCCTTGGTATGGCTACACCTTC.